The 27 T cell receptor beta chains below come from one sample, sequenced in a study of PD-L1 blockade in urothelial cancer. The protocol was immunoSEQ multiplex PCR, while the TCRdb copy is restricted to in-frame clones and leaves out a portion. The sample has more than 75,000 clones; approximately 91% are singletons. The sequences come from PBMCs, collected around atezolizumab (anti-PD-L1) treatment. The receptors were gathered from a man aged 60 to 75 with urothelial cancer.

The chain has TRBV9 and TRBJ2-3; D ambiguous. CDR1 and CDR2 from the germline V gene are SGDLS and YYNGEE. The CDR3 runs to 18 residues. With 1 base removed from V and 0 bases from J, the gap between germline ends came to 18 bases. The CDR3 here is CASSVLAAASPSTDTQYF. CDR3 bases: TGTGCCAGCAGCGTATTGGCGGCCGCGTCACCGAGCACAGATACGCAGTATTTT.

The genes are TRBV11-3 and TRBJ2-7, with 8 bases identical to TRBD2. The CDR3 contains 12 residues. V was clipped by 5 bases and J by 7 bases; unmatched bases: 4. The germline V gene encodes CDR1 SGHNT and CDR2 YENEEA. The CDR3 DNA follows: TGTGCCAGCAGCGAATCGGGGGGGGAGCAGTACTTC. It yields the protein CASSESGGEQYF.

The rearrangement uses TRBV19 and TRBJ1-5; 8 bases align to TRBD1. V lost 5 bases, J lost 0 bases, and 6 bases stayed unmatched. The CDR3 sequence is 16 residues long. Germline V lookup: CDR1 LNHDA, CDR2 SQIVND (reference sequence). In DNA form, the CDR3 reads TGTGCCAGTAGTCCAGGGACAGGTAATAGCAATCAGCCCCAGCATTTT. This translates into CASSPGTGNSNQPQHF.

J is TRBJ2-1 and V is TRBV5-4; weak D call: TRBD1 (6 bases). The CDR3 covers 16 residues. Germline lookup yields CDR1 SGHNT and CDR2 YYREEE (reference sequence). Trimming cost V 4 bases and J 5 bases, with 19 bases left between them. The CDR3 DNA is TGTGCCAGCAGCCATAAGCAGGGGAGTCGGGACAATGAGCAGTTCTTC. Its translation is CASSHKQGSRDNEQFF.

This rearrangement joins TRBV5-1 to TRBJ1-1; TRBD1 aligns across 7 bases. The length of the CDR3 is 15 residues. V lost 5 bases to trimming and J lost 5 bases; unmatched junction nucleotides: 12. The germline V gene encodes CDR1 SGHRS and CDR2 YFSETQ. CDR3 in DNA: TGCGCCAGCAGTTATACTTCAGGGGGGTGGACTGAAGCTTTCTTT. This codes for CASSYTSGGWTEAFF.

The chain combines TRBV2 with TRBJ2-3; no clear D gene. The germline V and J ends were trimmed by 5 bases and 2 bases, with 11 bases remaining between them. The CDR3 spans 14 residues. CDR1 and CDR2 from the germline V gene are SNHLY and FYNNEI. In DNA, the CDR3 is TGTGCCAGCAGTAAGTCTAGAAACACAGATACGCAGTATTTT. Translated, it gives CASSKSRNTDTQYF.

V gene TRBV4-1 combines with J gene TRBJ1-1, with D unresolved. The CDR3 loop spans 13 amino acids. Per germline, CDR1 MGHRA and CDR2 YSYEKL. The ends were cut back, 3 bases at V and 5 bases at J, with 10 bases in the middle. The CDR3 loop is CASSHDPGTEAFF. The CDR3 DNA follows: TGCGCCAGCAGCCACGATCCCGGGACTGAAGCTTTCTTT.

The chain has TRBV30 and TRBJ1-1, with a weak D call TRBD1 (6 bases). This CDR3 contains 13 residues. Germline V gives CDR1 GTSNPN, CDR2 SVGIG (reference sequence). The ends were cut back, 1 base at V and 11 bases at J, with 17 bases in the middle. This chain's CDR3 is CAWSALSTGGAFF. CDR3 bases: TGTGCCTGGAGTGCTCTCTCGACAGGTGGTGCTTTCTTT.

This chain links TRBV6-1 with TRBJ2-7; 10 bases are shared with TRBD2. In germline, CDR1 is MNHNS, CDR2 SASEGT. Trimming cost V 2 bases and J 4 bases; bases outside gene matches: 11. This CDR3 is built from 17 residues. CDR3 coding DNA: TGTGCCAGCAGTGAACAAGGGACCGGGACTAGCGTGTACGAGCAGTACTTC. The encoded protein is CASSEQGTGTSVYEQYF.

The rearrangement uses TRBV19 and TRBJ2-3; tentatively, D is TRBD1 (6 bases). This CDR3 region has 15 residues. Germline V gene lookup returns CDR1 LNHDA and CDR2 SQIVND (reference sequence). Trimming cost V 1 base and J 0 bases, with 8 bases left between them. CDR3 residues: CASSIGGGSTDTQYF. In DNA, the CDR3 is TGTGCCAGTAGTATAGGAGGGGGTAGCACAGATACGCAGTATTTT.

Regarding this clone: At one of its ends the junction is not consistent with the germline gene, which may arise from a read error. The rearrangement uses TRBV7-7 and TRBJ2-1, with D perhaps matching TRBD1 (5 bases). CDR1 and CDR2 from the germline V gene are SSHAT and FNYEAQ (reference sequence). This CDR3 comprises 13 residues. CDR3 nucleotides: TGTGCTAGCAGCCGGACACCCTGGGGTGAGCAGTTCTTC. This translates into CASSRTPWGEQFF.

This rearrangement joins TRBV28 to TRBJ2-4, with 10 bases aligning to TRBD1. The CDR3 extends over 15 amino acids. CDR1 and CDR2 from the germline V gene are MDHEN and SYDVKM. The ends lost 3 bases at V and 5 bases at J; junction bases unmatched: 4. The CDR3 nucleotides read TGTGCCAGCAGTTTGGGACAGGGGTTTCAAAACATTCAGTACTTC. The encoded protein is CASSLGQGFQNIQYF.

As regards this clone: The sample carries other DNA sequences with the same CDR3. Here the CDR3 reads CASRDRATEAFF. CDR3 DNA sequence: TGTGCCAGCAGAGACAGGGCCACTGAAGCTTTCTTT. The chain employs TRBV6-5 and TRBJ1-1; the match to TRBD1 covers 7 bases. The CDR3 has 12 residues. CDR1 and CDR2 from the germline V gene are MNHEY and SVGAGI. With 6 bases clipped from V and 4 bases from J, the junction kept 2 bases outside the gene matches.

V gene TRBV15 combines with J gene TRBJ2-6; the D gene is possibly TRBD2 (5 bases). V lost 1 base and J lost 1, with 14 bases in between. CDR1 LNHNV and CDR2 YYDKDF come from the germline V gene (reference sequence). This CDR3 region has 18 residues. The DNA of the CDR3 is TGTGCCACCAGCAGAGGGTTTCGGGGTGCGTCTGGGGCCAACGTCCTGACTTTC. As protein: CATSRGFRGASGANVLTF. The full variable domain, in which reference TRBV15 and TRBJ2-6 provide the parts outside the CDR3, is DAMVIQNPRYQVTQFGKPVTLSCSQTLNHNVMYWYQQKSSQAPKLLFHYYDKDFNNEADTPDNFQSRRPNTSFCFLDIRSPGLGDTAMYLCATSRGFRGASGANVLTFGAGSRLTVL.

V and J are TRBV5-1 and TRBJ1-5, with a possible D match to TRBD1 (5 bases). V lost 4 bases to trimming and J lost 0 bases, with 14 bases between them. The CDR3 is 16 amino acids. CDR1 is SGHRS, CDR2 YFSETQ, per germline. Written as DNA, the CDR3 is TGCGCCAGCAGCCCGGGACCCGGGGGTAGCAATCAGCCCCAGCATTTT. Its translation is CASSPGPGGSNQPQHF.

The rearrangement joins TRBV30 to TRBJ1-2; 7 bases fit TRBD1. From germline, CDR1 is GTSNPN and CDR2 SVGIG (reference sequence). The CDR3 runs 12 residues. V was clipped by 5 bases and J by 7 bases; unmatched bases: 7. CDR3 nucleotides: TGTGCCTGGGGGGACAGCCACAGTGGCTACACCTTC. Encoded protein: CAWGDSHSGYTF.

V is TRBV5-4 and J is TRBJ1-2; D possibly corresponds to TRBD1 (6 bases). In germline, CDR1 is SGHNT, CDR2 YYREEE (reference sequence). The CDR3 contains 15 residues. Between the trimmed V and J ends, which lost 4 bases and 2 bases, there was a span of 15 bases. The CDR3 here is CASSPRGGPNYGYTF. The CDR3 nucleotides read TGTGCCAGCAGCCCGCGGGGGGGGCCGAACTATGGCTACACCTTC.

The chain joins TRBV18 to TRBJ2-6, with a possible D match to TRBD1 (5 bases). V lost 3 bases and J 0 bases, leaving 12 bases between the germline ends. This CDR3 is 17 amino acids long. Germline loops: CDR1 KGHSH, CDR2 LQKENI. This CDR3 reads CASSPTVPSSGANVLTF. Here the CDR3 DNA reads TGTGCCAGCTCACCGACAGTTCCTAGCTCTGGGGCCAACGTCCTGACTTTC.

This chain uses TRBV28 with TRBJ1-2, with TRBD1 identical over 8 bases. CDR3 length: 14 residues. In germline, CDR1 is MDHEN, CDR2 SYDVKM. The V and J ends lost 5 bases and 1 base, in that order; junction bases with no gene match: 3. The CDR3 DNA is TGTGCCAGCAGTAGGACAGGGAATAACTATGGCTACACCTTC. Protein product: CASSRTGNNYGYTF.

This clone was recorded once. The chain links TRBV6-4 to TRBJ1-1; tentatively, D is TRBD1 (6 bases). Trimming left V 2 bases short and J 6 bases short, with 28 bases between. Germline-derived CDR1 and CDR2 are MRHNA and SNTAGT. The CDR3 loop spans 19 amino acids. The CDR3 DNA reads TGTGCCAGCAGTGACCGCCGCGGGCTACAGGGTTTAGGGGGTGCTGAAGCTTTCTTT. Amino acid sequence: CASSDRRGLQGLGGAEAFF.

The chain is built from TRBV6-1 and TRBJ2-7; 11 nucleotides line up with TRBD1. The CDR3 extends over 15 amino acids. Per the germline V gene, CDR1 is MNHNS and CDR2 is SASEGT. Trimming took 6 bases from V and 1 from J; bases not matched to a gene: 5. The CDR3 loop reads CASRQRDRGSYEQYF. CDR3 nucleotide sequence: TGTGCCAGCAGACAGAGGGACAGGGGGTCCTACGAGCAGTACTTC.

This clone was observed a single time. In DNA, the CDR3 is TGTGCCACCAGAGGGGGCTTACGGTCGGGCGAGCAGTACTTC. As protein: CATRGGLRSGEQYF. The rearrangement uses TRBV15 and TRBJ2-7; 7 bases map to TRBD1. From germline, CDR1 is LNHNV and CDR2 YYDKDF (reference sequence). CDR3 length: 14 residues. Trimming removed 6 bases from V and 6 bases from J; junction bases left unmatched: 11.

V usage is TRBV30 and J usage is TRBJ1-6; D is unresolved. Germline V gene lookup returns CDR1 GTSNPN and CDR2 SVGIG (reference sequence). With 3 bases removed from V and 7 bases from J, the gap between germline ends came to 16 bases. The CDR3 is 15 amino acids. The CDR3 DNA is TGTGCCTGGAGAATCCGAGGGCCAGAGAATTCACCCCTCCACTTT. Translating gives CAWRIRGPENSPLHF.

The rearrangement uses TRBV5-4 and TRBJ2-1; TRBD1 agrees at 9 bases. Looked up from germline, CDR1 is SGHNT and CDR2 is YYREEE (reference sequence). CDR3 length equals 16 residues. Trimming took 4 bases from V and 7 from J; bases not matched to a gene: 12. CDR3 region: CASSVIQGAGSNEQFF. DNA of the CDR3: TGTGCCAGCAGCGTTATACAGGGGGCTGGTAGTAATGAGCAGTTCTTC. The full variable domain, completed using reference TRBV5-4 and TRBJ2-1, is ETGVTQSPTHLIKTRGQQVTLRCSSQSGHNTVSWYQQALGQGPQFIFQYYREEENGRGNFPPRFSGLQFPNYSSELNVNALELDDSALYLCASSVIQGAGSNEQFFGPGTRLTVL.

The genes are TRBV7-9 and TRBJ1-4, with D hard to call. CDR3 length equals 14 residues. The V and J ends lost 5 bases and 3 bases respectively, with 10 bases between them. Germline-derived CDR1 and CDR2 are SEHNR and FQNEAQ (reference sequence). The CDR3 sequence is CASSLAESNEKLFF. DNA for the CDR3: TGTGCCAGCAGCCTCGCTGAGTCTAATGAAAAACTGTTTTTT.

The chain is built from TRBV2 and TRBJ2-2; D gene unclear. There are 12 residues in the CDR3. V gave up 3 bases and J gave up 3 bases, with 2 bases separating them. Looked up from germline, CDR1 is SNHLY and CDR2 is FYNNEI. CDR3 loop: CASSDDTGELFF. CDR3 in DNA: TGTGCCAGCAGTGACGACACCGGGGAGCTGTTTTTT.

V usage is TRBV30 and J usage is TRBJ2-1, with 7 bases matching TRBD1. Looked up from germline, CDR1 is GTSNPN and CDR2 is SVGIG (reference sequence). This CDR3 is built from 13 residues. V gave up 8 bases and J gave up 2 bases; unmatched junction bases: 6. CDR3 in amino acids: CAGRTGTYNEQFF. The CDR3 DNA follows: TGTGCCGGACGGACAGGAACCTACAATGAGCAGTTCTTC.